These 15 T cell receptor beta chains share one sample of origin, sequenced in a study of T cells after yellow fever vaccination. MiXCR, run by TCRdb on the 5' RACE reads, gives a single entry per CDR3 protein. The profile shows some 420,000 distinct CDR3 sequences, 18% of them singletons. Sequenced here: PBMCs, sampled before the yellow fever booster vaccination. The receptors shown here come from a young man who received the YFV17D yellow fever vaccine.

This clonotype has a count of ten or more. The gene calls are TRBV25-1 and TRBJ2-7, with TRBD1 matching 8 bases. The V gene end was trimmed by 4 bases and the J gene end by 6 bases; junction bases not matched to a gene: 14. CDR3 length equals 16 residues. Germline-derived CDR1 and CDR2 are MGHDK and SYGVNS. This chain's CDR3 is CASSVHRGYVRGEQYF. The CDR3 region has the DNA TGTGCCAGCAGTGTACACAGGGGGTATGTTCGGGGCGAGCAGTACTTC.

This clonotype was seen only a few times. The rearrangement uses TRBV29-1 and TRBJ2-7; D is undetermined. The CDR3 has 13 residues. V lost 3 bases and J lost 3, with 12 bases in between. In germline, CDR1 is SQVTM, CDR2 ANQGSEA. CDR3 residues: CSVEGPRRYEQYF. CDR3 in DNA: TGCAGCGTTGAGGGCCCCAGACGCTACGAGCAGTACTTC.

Worth noting for this clonotype: The junction departs from germline at one end; a sequencing error may be responsible. This rearrangement joins TRBV6-6 to TRBJ2-3, with 7 bases matching TRBD2. This CDR3 spans 11 amino acids. From germline, CDR1 is MNHNY and CDR2 SVGAGI (reference sequence). DNA of the CDR3: TGCGCGACTAGCCCCACAGATACGCAGTATTTT. Residues: CATSPTDTQYF.

Here the CDR3 DNA reads TGCGCCAGCAGCCAAGAAGGTCACGGGACAGGAGTTGGCTACACCTTC. The encoded protein is CASSQEGHGTGVGYTF. The chain uses TRBV4-1 and TRBJ1-2; TRBD1 matches at 8 bases. Germline V gene lookup returns CDR1 MGHRA and CDR2 YSYEKL. V shed 0 bases, J shed 7 bases, and the junction held 10 bases outside the gene matches. The CDR3 sequence is 16 residues long.

The rearrangement uses TRBV11-2 and TRBJ2-5; perhaps TRBD2 as D (5 bases). V lost 8 bases and J lost 2, with 15 bases in between. This CDR3 is 14 amino acids long. CDR1 is SGHAT, CDR2 FQNNGV, per germline. CDR3 in amino acids: CASAPGVFQETQYF. The CDR3 region has the DNA TGTGCCAGCGCCCCCGGGGTGTTTCAAGAGACCCAGTACTTC.

V and J are TRBV9 and TRBJ2-5, with 13 bases matching TRBD2. Germline CDR1 SGDLS, CDR2 YYNGEE. This CDR3 has 16 amino acids. Trimming cost V 0 bases and J 5 bases; bases outside gene matches: 4. The CDR3 is CASSVAGTSGAETQYF. The CDR3 DNA is TGTGCCAGCAGCGTAGCCGGGACTAGCGGGGCGGAGACCCAGTACTTC. The variable domain in full, with the rest retrieved from reference TRBV9 and TRBJ2-5, is DSGVTQTPKHLITATGQRVTLRCSPRSGDLSVYWYQQSLDQGLQFLIQYYNGEERAKGNILERFSAQQFPDLHSELNLSSLELGDSALYFCASSVAGTSGAETQYFGPGTRLLVL.

In its sample, this clonotype was seen a few times. The chain combines TRBV6-2 or TRBV6-3 with TRBJ2-2, with TRBD2 matching 12 bases. The V gene end was trimmed by 2 bases and the J gene end by 2 bases; junction bases not matched to a gene: 0. CDR3 length: 16 amino acids. Germline loops: CDR1 MNHEY, CDR2 SVGEGT. CDR3 loop: CASSYGLAGNTGELFF. Written as DNA, the CDR3 is TGTGCCAGCAGTTACGGACTAGCGGGAAACACCGGGGAGCTGTTTTTT.

The rearrangement uses TRBV7-9 and TRBJ2-7; perhaps TRBD1 as D (6 bases). Per germline, CDR1 SEHNR and CDR2 FQNEAQ (reference sequence). The CDR3 runs to 15 residues. Trimming removed 1 base from V and 1 base from J, with 11 bases in between. The CDR3 sequence: CASSLGGLDSYEQYV. The CDR3 nucleotides are TGTGCCAGCAGCTTAGGGGGGCTGGATTCCTACGAGCAGTACGTC.

This chain links TRBV29-1 with TRBJ1-1; D is possibly TRBD1 (5 bases). Germline V gene sequence: CDR1 SQVTM, CDR2 ANQGSEA. V was shortened by 3 bases and J by 2 bases, with 7 bases between the two germline ends. The CDR3 covers 12 residues. The CDR3 protein is CSVDRTNTEAFF. The DNA for the CDR3 is TGCAGCGTTGATAGGACAAACACTGAAGCTTTCTTT. The full variable domain, with the rest looked up from reference TRBV29-1 and TRBJ1-1, is SAVISQKPSRDICQRGTSLTIQCQVDSQVTMMFWYRQQPGQSLTLIATANQGSEATYESGFVIDKFPISRPNLTFSTLTVSNMSPEDSSIYLCSVDRTNTEAFFGQGTRLTVV.

The gene calls are TRBV5-6 and TRBJ1-2, with D tentatively TRBD1 (5 bases). V was trimmed by 3 bases and J by 7 bases, leaving 13 bases between them. From germline, CDR1 is SGHDT and CDR2 YYEEEE. The length of the CDR3 is 13 residues. CDR3 nucleotide sequence: TGTGCCAGCAGCTGGGACGATGGCGGTGGCTACACCTTC. It translates to CASSWDDGGGYTF.

This clonotype was counted a few times. The chain joins TRBV5-4 to TRBJ1-1, with D possibly being TRBD1 (5 bases). Trimming cost V 1 base and J 4 bases, with 8 bases left between them. Germline-derived CDR1 and CDR2 are SGHNT and YYREEE (reference sequence). The CDR3 has 13 residues. The CDR3: CASSLRGTTEAFF. The CDR3 DNA is TGTGCCAGCAGCTTGCGTGGGACCACTGAAGCTTTCTTT.

This clonotype was observed a handful of times. This chain joins TRBV4-1 and TRBJ2-3; 11 bases fit TRBD1. Germline V gives CDR1 MGHRA, CDR2 YSYEKL. The ends lost 6 bases at V and 1 base at J; junction bases unmatched: 3. The CDR3 is made up of 15 amino acids. CDR3 sequence reads: CASRRTGGGTDTQYF. In DNA form, the CDR3 reads TGCGCCAGCAGAAGGACAGGGGGCGGCACAGATACGCAGTATTTT.

This clonotype was counted only a few times. The chain combines TRBV6-6 with TRBJ2-7; possible D gene TRBD1, 6 bases. Trimming took off 10 bases at V and 4 bases at J, with 17 bases between the two ends. Germline CDR1 and CDR2: MNHNY and SVGAGI (reference sequence). This CDR3 is built from 13 residues. The CDR3 is CATAGAGVYEQYF. The CDR3 DNA follows: TGTGCCACCGCAGGGGCAGGGGTGTACGAGCAGTACTTC.

This clonotype was counted only a few times. The rearrangement links TRBV4-1 to TRBJ1-1; 7 bases are shared with TRBD1. The J segment lost 6 bases and the V segment lost 1 base, leaving 8 bases of the junction unmatched. The CDR3 spans 15 residues. The germline V gene encodes CDR1 MGHRA and CDR2 YSYEKL. CDR3 sequence: CASSQAGTDVAEAFF. Written as DNA, the CDR3 is TGCGCCAGCAGCCAAGCCGGGACAGACGTCGCTGAAGCTTTCTTT.

This clonotype was detected ten times or more. The chain recombines TRBV7-9 with TRBJ2-3; D may be TRBD1 or TRBD2 (6 bases each). Germline assignment: CDR1 SEHNR and CDR2 FQNEAQ (reference sequence). CDR3 length equals 16 residues. Trimming left V 7 bases short and J 4 bases short, with 21 bases between. The CDR3 loop reads CASNPGDGGRADTQYF. The CDR3 DNA reads as TGTGCCAGCAACCCCGGGGACGGGGGCCGGGCAGATACGCAGTATTTT.